This T cell receptor beta chain was captured by sequencing in a study of T cell repertoires in aging, cancer and after chemotherapy. The CDR3 runs 10 residues. V dropped 6 bases and J dropped 10 bases, with 12 bases sitting between them. Germline lookup yields CDR1 SQVTM and CDR2 ANQGSEA. Findings of the study overall: Compared with age-matched healthy donors, untreated hematological or solid cancer patients showed higher blood TCR clonality. Lymphoid organ infiltration in hematological cancer patients may impair thymic emigration or peripheral T cell expansion. Across the chemotherapy interval, each cancer cohort showed higher median generation probability, suggesting thymic rebound.

This clonotype has more than one count but fewer than ten. Its antigen remains unidentified. Amplification of TCR beta used genomic DNA extracted from peripheral blood. A mixed TRB-A/B primer pool amplified rearranged TRB by multiplex touch-down PCR. TCRdb analysed the multiplex PCR reads with MiXCR anew, one entry per CDR3 protein. The sample lists around 1,500 distinct CDR3 sequences; roughly a quarter were seen once. Specimen: blood. The receptor was isolated from a human donor with a blood cancer. This chain joins TRBV29-1 and TRBJ1-2; no definite D call. The DNA of the CDR3 is TGCAGCGTAGCCGGGCCCCCCTACACCTTC. Translating gives CSVAGPPYTF. Filled out from reference TRBV29-1 and TRBJ1-2, the complete variable domain reads SAVISQKPSRDICQRGTSLTIQCQVDSQVTMMFWYRQQPGQSLTLIATANQGSEATYESGFVIDKFPISRPNLTFSTLTVSNMSPEDSSIYLCSVAGPPYTFGSGTRLTVV.